The rows below give T cell receptor beta chains drawn from one sample of a study of regulatory T cells in long-lasting Graves disease. TCRdb re-called the multiplex PCR reads with MiXCR, one entry per CDR3 protein. The table shows 500,000 to 700,000 distinct CDR3 sequences, with about 30% occurring only once. The sample consisted of peripheral blood mononuclear cells (PBMCs), taken when the disease was refractory, from a patient treated with antithyroid drugs. The receptor source for this set is a female donor with Graves disease. Each CDR3 is given with its conserved first and last residue. A D gene is named only where the DNA matches it firmly. Only some rows state a clone size, as once, few, many or a class for expanded clones.

clone_size d_call cdr3_length j_call v_call cdr3_aa cdr3_nt
few - 15 TRBJ1-2 TRBV27 CASSSTGRLFYGYTF TGTGCCAGCAGTTCGACAGGTCGCCTATTCTATGGCTACACCTTC
few TRBD1 15 TRBJ1-5 TRBV19 CASTGQGDLNQPQHF TGTGCCAGTACGGGACAGGGTGATCTAAATCAGCCCCAGCATTTT
- TRBD2 15 TRBJ2-4 TRBV20-1 CSAFRLAGSKNIQYF TGCAGTGCCTTCCGACTAGCGGGGTCCAAAAACATTCAGTACTTC
- - 13 TRBJ1-6 TRBV20-1 CSARKDSNSPLHF TGCAGTGCTAGAAAGGACAGTAATTCACCCCTCCACTTT
- - 13 TRBJ2-7 TRBV20-1 CSARVVMAAEQYF TGCAGTGCTAGGGTTGTTATGGCCGCCGAGCAGTACTTC
few TRBD1 15 TRBJ1-5 TRBV5-1 CASSLSSGGHQPQHF TGCGCCAGCAGCTTGTCGTCAGGGGGTCATCAGCCCCAGCATTTT
- TRBD1 13 TRBJ1-1 TRBV30 CAWSPRGDTEAFF TGTGCCTGGAGTCCCAGGGGGGACACTGAAGCTTTCTTT
few TRBD1 14 TRBJ2-2 TRBV12-3/TRBV12-4 CASSSTGPTGELFF TGTGCCAGCAGCTCGACAGGGCCCACCGGGGAGCTGTTTTTT
few - 17 TRBJ1-5 TRBV20-1 CSASAYLTAFSNQPQHF TGCAGTGCTAGCGCCTACCTGACAGCCTTTAGCAATCAGCCCCAGCATTTT
few TRBD1 16 TRBJ2-6 TRBV3-1 CASSQGTGAGANVLTF TGTGCCAGCAGCCAAGGAACAGGGGCTGGGGCCAACGTCCTGACTTTC
- - 14 TRBJ1-2 TRBV6-1 CATQLETLNYGYTF TGTGCCACCCAACTCGAGACCCTGAACTATGGCTACACCTTC